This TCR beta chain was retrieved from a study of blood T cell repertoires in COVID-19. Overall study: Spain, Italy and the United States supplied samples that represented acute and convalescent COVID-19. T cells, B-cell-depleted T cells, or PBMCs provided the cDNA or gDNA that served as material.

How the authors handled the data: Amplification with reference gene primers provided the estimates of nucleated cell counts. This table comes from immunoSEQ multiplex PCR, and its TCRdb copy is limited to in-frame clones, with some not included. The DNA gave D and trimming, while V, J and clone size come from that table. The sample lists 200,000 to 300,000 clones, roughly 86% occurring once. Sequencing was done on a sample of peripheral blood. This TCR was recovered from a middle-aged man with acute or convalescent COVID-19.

CDR3 DNA: TGTGCCAGTAGTCCCACGGGGGTTAGCGGGAAAAGAGAGACCCAGTACTTC. Translating it yields CASSPTGVSGKRETQYF. The chain links TRBV19 to TRBJ2-5; TRBD2 aligns across 8 bases. Trimming at V came to 5 bases and at J to 4 bases, leaving 15 bases not matched to a gene. CDR3 length: 17 residues. The germline CDR1 and CDR2 sequences are LNHDA and SQIVND (reference sequence). Based on the CDR3 plus reference TRBV19 and TRBJ2-5, the full variable domain is DGGITQSPKYLFRKEGQNVTLSCEQNLNHDAMYWYRQDPGQGLRLIYYSQIVNDFQKGDIAEGYSVSREKKESFPLTVTSAQKNPTAFYLCASSPTGVSGKRETQYFGPGTRLLVL.